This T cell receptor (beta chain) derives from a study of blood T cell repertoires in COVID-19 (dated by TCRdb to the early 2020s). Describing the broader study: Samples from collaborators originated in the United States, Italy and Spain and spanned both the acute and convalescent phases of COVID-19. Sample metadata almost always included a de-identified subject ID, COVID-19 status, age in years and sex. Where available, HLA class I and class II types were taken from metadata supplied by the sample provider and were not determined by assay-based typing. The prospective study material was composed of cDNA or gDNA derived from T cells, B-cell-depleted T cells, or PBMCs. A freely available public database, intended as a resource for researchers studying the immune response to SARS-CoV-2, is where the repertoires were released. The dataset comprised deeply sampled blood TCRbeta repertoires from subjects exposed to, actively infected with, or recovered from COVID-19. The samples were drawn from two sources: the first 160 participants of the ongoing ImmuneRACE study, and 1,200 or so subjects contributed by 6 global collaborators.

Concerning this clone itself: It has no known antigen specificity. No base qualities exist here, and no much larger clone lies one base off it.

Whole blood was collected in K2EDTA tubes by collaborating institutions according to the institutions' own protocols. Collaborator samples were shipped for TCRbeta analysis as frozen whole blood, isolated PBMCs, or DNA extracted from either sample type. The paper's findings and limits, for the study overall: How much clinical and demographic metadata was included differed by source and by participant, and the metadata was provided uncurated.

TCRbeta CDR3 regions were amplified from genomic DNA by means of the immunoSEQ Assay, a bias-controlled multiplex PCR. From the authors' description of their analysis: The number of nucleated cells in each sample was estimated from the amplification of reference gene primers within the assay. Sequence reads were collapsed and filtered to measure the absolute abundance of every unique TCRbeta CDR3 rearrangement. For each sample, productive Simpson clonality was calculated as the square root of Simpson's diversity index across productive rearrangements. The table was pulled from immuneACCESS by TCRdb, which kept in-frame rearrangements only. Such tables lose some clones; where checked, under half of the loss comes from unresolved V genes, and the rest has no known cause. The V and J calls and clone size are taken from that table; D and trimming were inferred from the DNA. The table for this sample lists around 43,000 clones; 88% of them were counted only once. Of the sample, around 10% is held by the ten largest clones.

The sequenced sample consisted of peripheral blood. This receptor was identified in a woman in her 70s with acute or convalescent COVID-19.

This receptor carries the CDR3 CASSWAGARGEKLFF. The DNA sequence is as follows: TGTGCCAGCAGCTGGGCAGGGGCGCGGGGGGAAAAACTGTTTTTT. The chain was built from TRBV7-2 and TRBJ1-4, with TRBD1 as a weak D call on 6 bases. Trimming at the junction amounts to 4 bases on V and 8 bases on J, and the germline ends lie 17 bases apart. Taken from cysteine to phenylalanine, the CDR3 has 15 residues. CDR3 DNA only is kept here, 45 bases in frame from base 1. CDR1 and CDR2, looked up from the germline V gene, are SGHTA and FQGNSA.